These 18 T cell receptor beta chains were sequenced from one sample in a study of somatic mutations in cytotoxic T cells in rheumatoid arthritis. The method was immunoSEQ multiplex PCR; TCRdb's version includes in-frame clones alone and lacks a portion of them. There are fewer than 25,000 clones in the sample; approximately 80% occur only once, and about 11% lies in the top ten. Sequencing was carried out using CD8+ T cells sorted from blood. These receptors were taken from a woman in her 50s in good health.

V is TRBV7-9 and J is TRBJ1-6; D remains unclear. In germline, CDR1 is SEHNR, CDR2 FQNEAQ (reference sequence). The CDR3 spans 15 residues. V was cut by 6 bases and J by 4 bases, with 13 bases left in between. CDR3 in amino acids: CASSSRQDYNSPLHF. The CDR3 bases are TGTGCCAGCAGTAGTAGGCAGGATTATAATTCACCCCTCCACTTT.

This chain uses TRBV11-3 with TRBJ2-1; maybe TRBD2 (6 bases). V was pared by 4 bases and J by 4 bases, with 11 bases between. Germline CDR1 and CDR2: SGHNT and YENEEA. The CDR3 contains 14 residues. CDR3: CASSSGGAYNEQFF. CDR3 DNA: TGTGCCAGCAGCTCCGGGGGAGCTTACAATGAGCAGTTCTTC.

In this sample, this clone turned up a few times. The chain combines TRBV9 with TRBJ2-1; D ambiguous. Germline V CDR1 and CDR2: SGDLS, YYNGEE. The V and J ends lost 1 base and 0 bases respectively, with 14 bases between them. CDR3 size: 17 residues. CDR3 DNA: TGTGCCAGCAGCGTAATGGGGATGAGTAGCTCCTACAATGAGCAGTTCTTC. Translating gives CASSVMGMSSSYNEQFF.

The chain has TRBV6-5 and TRBJ2-7; weak D call: TRBD2 (5 bases). This CDR3 region has 16 residues. Germline V CDR1 and CDR2: MNHEY, SVGAGI. V was cut by 2 bases and J by 3 bases, with 17 bases left in between. CDR3 region: CASSYNSPRVSYEQYF. The DNA of the CDR3 is TGTGCCAGCAGTTACAATTCCCCGCGGGTTAGCTACGAGCAGTACTTC.

The chain carries TRBV7-2 and TRBJ1-2; the D is unclear. This CDR3 contains 14 residues. CDR1 and CDR2 (germline): SGHTA, FQGNSA. V gave up 5 bases and J gave up 3 bases, with 13 bases separating them. Here the CDR3 DNA reads TGTGCCAGCAGCCCCCCCGGCGCAGACTATGGCTACACCTTC. Its translation: CASSPPGADYGYTF.

The chain links TRBV29-1 to TRBJ2-2; TRBD1 might be the D (6 bases). V lost 1 base and J lost 1, with 13 bases in between. This CDR3 has 16 amino acids. Germline loops: CDR1 SQVTM, CDR2 ANQGSEA. This CDR3 is CSVEGGQGQNTGELFF. The CDR3 DNA sequence: TGCAGCGTTGAAGGGGGGCAGGGACAGAACACCGGGGAGCTGTTTTTT.

The chain is built from TRBV25-1 and TRBJ1-2; 7 positions match TRBD1. Trimming at V came to 1 base and at J to 6 bases, leaving 2 bases not matched to a gene. Germline V lookup: CDR1 MGHDK, CDR2 SYGVNS. The CDR3 has 13 amino acids. The DNA for the CDR3 is TGTGCCAGCAGTGAATCCCAGGGGGATGGCTACACCTTC. Amino acid sequence: CASSESQGDGYTF.

This clone has a handful of counts. The V and J genes are TRBV6-4 and TRBJ2-1; 8 positions agree with TRBD1. This CDR3 contains 15 residues. Per the germline V gene, CDR1 is MRHNA and CDR2 is SNTAGT. Unmatched junction bases numbered 6, after V lost 2 bases and J lost 6 bases. The CDR3 loop reads CASSDLRTGSNEQFF. The CDR3 nucleotides are TGTGCCAGCAGTGACCTAAGGACAGGGTCCAATGAGCAGTTCTTC.

The V and J genes are TRBV10-3 and TRBJ2-7, with TRBD1 matching over 10 bases. CDR1 ENHRY and CDR2 SYGVKD come from the germline V gene. V gave up 6 bases and J gave up 0 bases; unmatched junction bases: 2. The CDR3 runs to 14 residues. The CDR3 bases are TGTGCCATCAGGGGACAGGGGCCCTCCTACGAGCAGTACTTC. Residues: CAIRGQGPSYEQYF.

This chain links TRBV27 with TRBJ2-1; 10 bases are a match to TRBD2. Germline-derived CDR1 and CDR2 are MNHEY and SMNVEV (reference sequence). The V segment lost 6 bases and the J segment 7 bases; nucleotides outside the gene matches: 6. The CDR3 loop spans 14 amino acids. CDR3 residues: CASSFSSGRNEQFF. DNA for the CDR3: TGTGCCAGCAGCTTTTCTAGCGGGAGAAATGAGCAGTTCTTC.

The V and J genes are TRBV27 and TRBJ1-6; perhaps TRBD1 as D (5 bases). The CDR3 is 13 residues long. With 6 bases removed from V and 10 bases from J, the gap between germline ends came to 13 bases. In germline, CDR1 is MNHEY, CDR2 SMNVEV (reference sequence). The CDR3 spells CASSYRTGSPLHF. As DNA, the CDR3 is TGTGCCAGCAGCTACAGGACCGGGTCACCCCTCCACTTT.

This sequence joins TRBV27 and TRBJ2-7; 9 bases align to TRBD1. V was clipped by 4 bases and J by 3 bases; unmatched bases: 4. CDR3 length: 14 amino acids. Germline V gene sequence: CDR1 MNHEY, CDR2 SMNVEV (reference sequence). For the CDR3, the DNA is TGTGCCAGCAGTTCCCGGGACAGGGACTACGAGCAGTACTTC. Its translation: CASSSRDRDYEQYF.

The chain recombines TRBV9 with TRBJ2-3; 9 nucleotides agree with TRBD1. Germline CDR1 and CDR2: SGDLS and YYNGEE. V lost 4 bases and J lost 3; bases outside the gene matches: 9. CDR3 length: 16 residues. CDR3 in DNA: TGTGCCAGCAGCCAAGAGGGACAGGGAGGGACAGATACGCAGTATTTT. It codes for CASSQEGQGGTDTQYF.

The V and J genes are TRBV6-1 and TRBJ2-5; the D gene is possibly TRBD1 (6 bases). The CDR3 sequence is 13 residues long. Germline V CDR1 and CDR2: MNHNS, SASEGT. V was cut by 7 bases and J by 1 base, with 10 bases left in between. CDR3 bases: TGTGCCAGCACGATGGACAGCCAAGAGACCCAGTACTTC. The encoded protein is CASTMDSQETQYF.

This chain connects TRBV10-1 to TRBJ2-1, with 11 positions matching TRBD2. The CDR3 has 15 residues. V was clipped by 3 bases and J by 7 bases; unmatched bases: 5. Germline V gene data show CDR1 as WNHNN and CDR2 as SYGVQD (reference sequence). The CDR3 sequence is CASSELAGEGNEQFF. The DNA of the CDR3 is TGCGCCAGCAGTGAACTAGCGGGAGAGGGTAATGAGCAGTTCTTC.

The chain employs TRBV29-1 and TRBJ2-7; TRBD1 matches 10 bases. The CDR3 loop spans 16 amino acids. With 1 base clipped from V and 0 bases from J, the junction kept 6 bases outside the gene matches. Germline CDR1 and CDR2: SQVTM and ANQGSEA. The CDR3 nucleotides read TGCAGCGTTGAAGGGGGACAGGGGCTTTCCTCCTACGAGCAGTACTTC. It translates to CSVEGGQGLSSYEQYF.

The chain uses TRBV30 and TRBJ2-1; the D gene could be TRBD1 or TRBD2 (6 bases each). V was cut by 3 bases and J by 10 bases, with 10 bases left in between. The CDR3 is 11 residues long. Looked up from germline, CDR1 is GTSNPN and CDR2 is SVGIG (reference sequence). The chain's CDR3 is CAWSGGLEQFF. In nucleotides, the CDR3 is TGTGCCTGGAGCGGGGGCCTAGAGCAGTTCTTC.

The CDR3 here is CASSQVGVGSNQPQHF. For the CDR3, the DNA is TGCGCCAGCAGCCAAGTGGGGGTTGGAAGCAATCAGCCCCAGCATTTT. The genes are TRBV4-1 and TRBJ1-5; D is possibly TRBD1 (5 bases). Germline CDR1 is MGHRA and CDR2 is YSYEKL. CDR3 length equals 16 residues. The ends were cut back, 1 base at V and 1 base at J, with 11 bases in the middle.